The present TCR beta chain was sequenced within a study of cytomegalovirus exposure and HLA in healthy donors. Findings and limits, study-wide: A missense DCLRE1C variant was associated with V- and J-gene trimming of TCR beta chains in a later analysis, and an independent cohort replicated the association.

A note on this clone: Its specificity is not known.

V was clipped by 7 bases and J by 1 base, with 17 bases between them. CDR1 is LNHDA and CDR2 is SQIVND in the germline V gene (reference sequence). The CDR3 has 16 residues. Primers: 60 Vbeta forward and 13 Jbeta reverse. Assay used: immunoSEQ multiplex PCR; TCRdb lists only in-frame clones, some missing. The sample carries a few hundred thousand clones, 92% recorded once. This clonotype originated in a girl aged 2 to 9 in good health and CMV-seronegative. The chain carries TRBV19 and TRBJ1-5; no firm D call. The sequenced sample consisted of PBMCs. The CDR3 loop reads CASTKRAALSNQPQHF. CDR3 in DNA: TGTGCCAGTACGAAGAGGGCCGCGTTGAGCAATCAGCCCCAGCATTTT.